Below, 27 T cell receptor beta chains from the same sample are listed, as sequenced in a study of CD8+ T cells in alopecia areata. Extraction and reverse transcription of RNA yielded cDNA as the sequencing template. Sequencing was performed with immunoSEQ multiplex PCR; in TCRdb, only in-frame clones are kept and a portion is missing. Among about 180,000 clones listed, around 71% were seen once. This specimen consisted of CD8+ T cells sorted from blood, obtained at week 0. The receptors here all came from a human donor with alopecia areata.

The chain uses TRBV7-8 and TRBJ1-1; D is uncertain. CDR3 length: 14 amino acids. V was cut by 4 bases and J by 1 base, with 10 bases left in between. The germline V gene encodes CDR1 SGHVS and CDR2 FQNEAQ. CDR3 sequence: CASSSRETNTEAFF. DNA for the CDR3: TGTGCCAGCAGCTCTAGGGAGACGAACACTGAAGCTTTCTTT.

This chain uses TRBV13 with TRBJ1-6, with 8 nucleotides matching TRBD1. Germline V gene sequence: CDR1 PRHDT, CDR2 FYEKMQ (reference sequence). This CDR3 region has 16 residues. The ends lost 1 base at V and 6 bases at J; junction bases unmatched: 5. CDR3 bases: TGTGCCAGCAGCTTAGAGGGGACAGGAGCTAATTCACCCCTCCACTTT. It codes for CASSLEGTGANSPLHF.

J is TRBJ2-1 and V is TRBV29-1; D unresolved. The ends were cut back, 5 bases at V and 14 bases at J, with 7 bases in the middle. This CDR3 region has 8 residues. The germline V gene has CDR1 SQVTM and CDR2 ANQGSEA. CDR3 coding DNA: TGCAGCGTTAGCTCGGAGTTCTTC. The encoded protein is CSVSSEFF.

The genes are TRBV4-2 and TRBJ2-3; 9 bases align to TRBD1. In germline, CDR1 is LGHNA, CDR2 YNFKEQ. J lost 4 bases, V lost 2 bases, and 7 bases had no gene match. The CDR3 runs to 16 residues. The CDR3 nucleotides read TGTGCCAGCAGCCAAAAAGGGGGGACAGGGCCAGATACGCAGTATTTT. As protein: CASSQKGGTGPDTQYF.

The chain employs TRBV27 and TRBJ2-7; maybe TRBD1 (6 bases). CDR1 and CDR2 (germline): MNHEY, SMNVEV (reference sequence). The CDR3 contains 13 residues. The V end lost 5 bases, the J end lost 3 bases, and 11 bases lay between the germline ends. The CDR3 nucleotides are TGTGCCAGCAGTACAGGGCCAGACTACGAGCAGTACTTC. Amino acids: CASSTGPDYEQYF.

The chain is built from TRBV5-6 and TRBJ2-4; TRBD1 aligns across 11 bases. The length of the CDR3 is 15 residues. The trim removed 3 bases at V and 11 bases at J, leaving 10 bases unmatched. Germline CDR1 and CDR2: SGHDT and YYEEEE. The CDR3 DNA reads as TGTGCCAGCAGCTCCGGGACAGGGGGGACACGGGTTCAGTACTTC. Protein sequence: CASSSGTGGTRVQYF.

The rearrangement uses TRBV25-1 and TRBJ2-7; D is ambiguous. V was clipped by 1 base and J by 3 bases, with 4 bases between them. Germline CDR1 and CDR2: MGHDK and SYGVNS. CDR3 length: 12 amino acids. CDR3 nucleotides: TGTGCCAGCAGTGAATCCGGCTACGAGCAGTACTTC. Protein sequence: CASSESGYEQYF.

The chain uses TRBV5-6 and TRBJ2-5; either TRBD1 or TRBD2 may supply D (6 bases each). The CDR3 runs 16 residues. The V and J ends lost 4 bases and 4 bases respectively, with 20 bases between them. The germline V gene encodes CDR1 SGHDT and CDR2 YYEEEE. CDR3 protein: CASSVFPPRGGETQYF. CDR3 DNA sequence: TGTGCCAGCAGCGTATTCCCCCCCAGGGGAGGAGAGACCCAGTACTTC.

The gene calls are TRBV7-6 and TRBJ2-6; D may be TRBD1 (6 bases). Trimming shortened V by 4 bases and J by 0 bases, and 19 bases separated the two germline ends. The CDR3 is 19 amino acids. Germline V gives CDR1 SGHVS, CDR2 FNYEAQ. CDR3 sequence (DNA): TGTGCCAGCAGCTCCCTCTTGGGGCAGGGGCCCTCTGGGGCCAACGTCCTGACTTTC. It codes for CASSSLLGQGPSGANVLTF.

This chain joins TRBV6-5 and TRBJ2-5; D is ambiguous. Trimming removed 6 bases at V and 2 bases at J, with 7 bases between. This CDR3 contains 12 residues. Germline values: CDR1 MNHEY, CDR2 SVGAGI. In nucleotides, the CDR3 is TGTGCCAGCAGGAGCATTCAAGAGACCCAGTACTTC. Residues: CASRSIQETQYF.

This clone has a handful of counts. The chain joins TRBV18 to TRBJ2-7, with TRBD2 identical over 9 bases. Per germline, CDR1 KGHSH and CDR2 LQKENI. The J segment lost 4 bases and the V segment lost 3 bases, leaving 4 bases of the junction unmatched. The CDR3 is made up of 14 amino acids. The CDR3 sequence is CASSPGLALYEQYF. The CDR3 nucleotides are TGTGCCAGCTCACCGGGACTAGCCCTTTACGAGCAGTACTTC.

This chain uses TRBV7-9 with TRBJ2-3, with D unresolved. Trimming removed 2 bases at V and 5 bases at J, with 2 bases between. The CDR3 spans 11 residues. Germline V lookup: CDR1 SEHNR, CDR2 FQNEAQ (reference sequence). DNA of the CDR3: TGTGCCAGCAGCTTAAAAGATACGCAGTATTTT. Amino acids: CASSLKDTQYF.

The chain couples TRBV19 to TRBJ2-3; D gene uncertain. The CDR3 spans 15 residues. Germline CDR1 is LNHDA and CDR2 is SQIVND (reference sequence). Trimming cost V 5 bases and J 4 bases, with 16 bases left between them. The CDR3 sequence is CASSLRLHEADTQYF. The DNA of the CDR3 is TGTGCCAGTAGTTTACGACTCCATGAGGCAGATACGCAGTATTTT.

V and J are TRBV18 and TRBJ2-6; maybe TRBD1 (5 bases). The germline V and J ends were trimmed by 0 bases and 11 bases, with 17 bases remaining between them. This CDR3 is 16 amino acids long. CDR1 and CDR2 (germline): KGHSH, LQKENI. CDR3 region: CASSPPVQEIPDVLTF. In DNA form, the CDR3 reads TGTGCCAGCTCACCACCGGTACAGGAGATACCAGACGTCCTGACTTTC.

The gene calls are TRBV15 and TRBJ1-6, with 12 bases aligning to TRBD1. Germline-derived CDR1 and CDR2 are LNHNV and YYDKDF (reference sequence). The CDR3 consists of 19 residues. With V trimmed by 1 base and J by 11 bases, 15 bases remained unmatched. CDR3 coding DNA: TGTGCCACCAGCAGAGGACCCGGGACAGGGGGCTCCGGCGAGCCACCCCTCCACTTT. Amino acids: CATSRGPGTGGSGEPPLHF. Combining the CDR3 with reference TRBV15 and TRBJ1-6 gives the whole variable domain DAMVIQNPRYQVTQFGKPVTLSCSQTLNHNVMYWYQQKSSQAPKLLFHYYDKDFNNEADTPDNFQSRRPNTSFCFLDIRSPGLGDTAMYLCATSRGPGTGGSGEPPLHFGNGTRLTVT.

The chain has TRBV5-6 and TRBJ2-3, with 7 bases aligning to TRBD1. J was trimmed by 2 bases and V by 3 bases; bases with no gene match: 12. CDR1 and CDR2 (germline): SGHDT, YYEEEE. The CDR3 is made up of 17 amino acids. The CDR3 here is CASSSKTRDRYTDTQYF. The CDR3 DNA sequence: TGTGCCAGCAGCTCCAAAACCAGGGACAGATACACAGATACGCAGTATTTT.

The chain carries TRBV25-1 and TRBJ1-2; D may be TRBD1 (6 bases). This CDR3 spans 14 amino acids. The germline CDR1 and CDR2 sequences are MGHDK and SYGVNS. The V end was cut by 3 bases, the J end by 4 bases, with 12 bases between. For the CDR3, the DNA is TGTGCCAGCAGTGAGGGGGGCGGATTCTATGGCTACACCTTC. Its translation: CASSEGGGFYGYTF.

The rearrangement uses TRBV5-1 and TRBJ1-2; D unclear. The germline V and J ends were trimmed by 5 bases and 3 bases, with 8 bases remaining between them. CDR3 length equals 12 residues. Germline V CDR1 and CDR2: SGHRS, YFSETQ. CDR3 loop: CASREGYYGYTF. The CDR3 coding sequence is TGCGCCAGCAGAGAAGGGTACTATGGCTACACCTTC.

The sample holds one count of this clone. This chain links TRBV30 with TRBJ2-1; 8 bases map to TRBD1. Trimming removed 4 bases from V and 5 bases from J; junction bases left unmatched: 4. This CDR3 is built from 13 residues. Per germline, CDR1 GTSNPN and CDR2 SVGIG (reference sequence). The CDR3 sequence is CAWTGGANNEQFF. In DNA form, the CDR3 reads TGTGCCTGGACAGGGGGCGCCAACAATGAGCAGTTCTTC.

In this sample, this clone turned up once. The CDR3: CASTTHPGTGLANTGELFF. DNA for the CDR3: TGTGCCAGCACCACTCACCCCGGGACAGGACTAGCGAACACCGGGGAGCTGTTTTTT. The chain uses TRBV27 and TRBJ2-2; a weak D match, TRBD1 (8 bases). Germline loops: CDR1 MNHEY, CDR2 SMNVEV (reference sequence). Trimming took 7 bases from V and 0 from J, leaving 24 bases between them. The CDR3 runs 19 residues.

J is TRBJ1-2 and V is TRBV29-1; D is perhaps TRBD1 (6 bases). CDR3 length equals 10 residues. The germline V and J ends were trimmed by 4 bases and 8 bases, with 8 bases remaining between them. Germline values: CDR1 SQVTM, CDR2 ANQGSEA. The CDR3 coding sequence is TGCAGCGTTGCAGACAGGGGCTACACCTTC. Encoded protein: CSVADRGYTF.

The chain carries TRBV7-9 and TRBJ2-5; 10 positions match TRBD2. The germline V gene has CDR1 SEHNR and CDR2 FQNEAQ (reference sequence). V shed 5 bases, J shed 1 base, and the junction held 4 bases outside the gene matches. CDR3 length: 15 residues. CDR3 in DNA: TGTGCCAGCAGCCAAGAGCGGGGGGGCCAAGAGACCCAGTACTTC. The encoded protein is CASSQERGGQETQYF.

The count of this clone is one. This chain joins TRBV9 and TRBJ2-1, with TRBD2 identical over 7 bases. V lost 7 bases and J lost 8; bases outside the gene matches: 12. The germline CDR1 and CDR2 sequences are SGDLS and YYNGEE. The CDR3 is 14 residues long. CDR3 region: CASAGASGGHEQFF. CDR3 coding DNA: TGTGCCAGCGCTGGGGCTAGCGGAGGTCATGAGCAGTTCTTC.

The gene calls are TRBV4-1 and TRBJ1-1; D gene uncertain. Germline CDR1 MGHRA, CDR2 YSYEKL. This CDR3 has 13 amino acids. V lost 5 bases and J 6 bases, leaving 13 bases between the germline ends. The CDR3 loop reads CASSTPGGAEAFF. The CDR3 region has the DNA TGCGCCAGCAGCACCCCGGGCGGCGCTGAAGCTTTCTTT.

This clone was recorded only once. The chain employs TRBV28 and TRBJ1-4, with D possibly TRBD1 on 5 matching bases. The CDR3 consists of 15 residues. V lost 4 bases to trimming and J lost 8 bases, with 17 bases between them. Looked up from germline, CDR1 is MDHEN and CDR2 is SYDVKM. DNA of the CDR3: TGTGCCAGCAGTTCAGTACGGAGGGGCCGAGAAAAACTGTTTTTT. It translates to CASSSVRRGREKLFF.

This clone was observed a single time. This sequence joins TRBV5-1 and TRBJ1-5, with D hard to call. CDR3 size: 15 residues. V dropped 0 bases and J dropped 1 base, with 8 bases sitting between them. Germline V gives CDR1 SGHRS, CDR2 YFSETQ. The CDR3 region is CASSLGEWSNQPQHF. The CDR3 DNA follows: TGCGCCAGCAGCTTGGGGGAGTGGAGCAATCAGCCCCAGCATTTT.

This sequence joins TRBV13 and TRBJ2-7, with D perhaps assigned TRBD1 or TRBD2 (5 bases each). CDR1 is PRHDT and CDR2 is FYEKMQ in the germline V gene (reference sequence). The length of the CDR3 is 15 residues. The ends were cut back, 1 base at V and 6 bases at J, with 16 bases in the middle. CDR3 loop: CASSLESGRRAEQYF. The CDR3 nucleotides are TGTGCCAGCAGCTTAGAATCGGGACGGCGGGCCGAGCAGTACTTC. The full variable domain, in which reference TRBV13 and TRBJ2-7 provide the parts outside the CDR3, is AAGVIQSPRHLIKEKRETATLKCYPIPRHDTVYWYQQGPGQDPQFLISFYEKMQSDKGSIPDRFSAQQFSDYHSELNMSSLELGDSALYFCASSLESGRRAEQYFGPGTRLTVT.